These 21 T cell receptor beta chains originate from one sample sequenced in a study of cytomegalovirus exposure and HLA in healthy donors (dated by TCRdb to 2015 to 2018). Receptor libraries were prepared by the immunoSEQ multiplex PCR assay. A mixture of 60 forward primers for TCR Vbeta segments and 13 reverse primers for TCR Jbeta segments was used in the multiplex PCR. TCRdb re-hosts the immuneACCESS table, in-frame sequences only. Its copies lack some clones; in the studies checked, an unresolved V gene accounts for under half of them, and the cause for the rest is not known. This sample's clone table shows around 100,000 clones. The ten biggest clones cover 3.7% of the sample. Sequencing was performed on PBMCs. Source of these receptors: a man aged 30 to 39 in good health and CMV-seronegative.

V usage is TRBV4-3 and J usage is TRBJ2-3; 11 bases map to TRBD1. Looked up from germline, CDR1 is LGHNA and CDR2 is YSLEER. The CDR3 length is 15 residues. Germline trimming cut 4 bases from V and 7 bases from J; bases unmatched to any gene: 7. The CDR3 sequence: CASSPSGTGGNTQYF. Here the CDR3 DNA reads TGCGCCAGCAGCCCTTCCGGGACAGGGGGAAATACGCAGTATTTT.

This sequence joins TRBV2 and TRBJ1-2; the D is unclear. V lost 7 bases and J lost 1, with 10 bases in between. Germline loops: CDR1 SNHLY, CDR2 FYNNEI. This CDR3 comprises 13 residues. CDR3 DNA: TGTGCCAGCATCCGGTCGGGTAACTATGGCTACACCTTC. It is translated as CASIRSGNYGYTF.

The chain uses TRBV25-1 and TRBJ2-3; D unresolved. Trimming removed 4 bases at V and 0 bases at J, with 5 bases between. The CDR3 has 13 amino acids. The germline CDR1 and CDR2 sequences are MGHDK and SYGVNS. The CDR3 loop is CASSVTSTDTQYF. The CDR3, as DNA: TGTGCCAGCAGTGTGACTAGCACAGATACGCAGTATTTT.

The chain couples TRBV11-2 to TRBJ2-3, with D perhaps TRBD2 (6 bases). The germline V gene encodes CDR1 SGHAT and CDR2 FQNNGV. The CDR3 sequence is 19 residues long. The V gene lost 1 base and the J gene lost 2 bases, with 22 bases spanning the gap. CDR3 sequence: CASSLAGFRGGIYTDTQYF. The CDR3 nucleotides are TGTGCCAGCAGCTTAGCAGGGTTTCGTGGAGGGATCTACACAGATACGCAGTATTTT.

CDR3 protein: CASSVTAGNSYNEQFF. CDR3 DNA: TGTGCCAGCAGCGTCACAGCGGGGAACTCCTACAATGAGCAGTTCTTC. V and J are TRBV9 and TRBJ2-1; 7 positions agree with TRBD2. The germline gives CDR1 SGDLS, CDR2 YYNGEE. The CDR3 is 16 residues long. Germline trimming cut 2 bases from V and 0 bases from J; bases unmatched to any gene: 5.

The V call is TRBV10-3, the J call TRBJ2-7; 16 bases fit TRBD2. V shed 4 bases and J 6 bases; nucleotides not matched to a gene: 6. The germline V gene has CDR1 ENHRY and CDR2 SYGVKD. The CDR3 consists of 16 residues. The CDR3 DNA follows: TGTGCCATCAGTGGAGGGACTAGCGGGGGGGTGGGCGAGCAGTACTTC. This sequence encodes CAISGGTSGGVGEQYF.

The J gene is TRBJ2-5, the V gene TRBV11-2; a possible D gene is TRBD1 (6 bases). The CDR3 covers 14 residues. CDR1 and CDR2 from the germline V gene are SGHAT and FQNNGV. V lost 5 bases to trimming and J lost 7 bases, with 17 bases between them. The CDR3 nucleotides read TGTGCCAGCAGCGCGAGGGGCCTAGGGGGGACCCAGTACTTC. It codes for CASSARGLGGTQYF.

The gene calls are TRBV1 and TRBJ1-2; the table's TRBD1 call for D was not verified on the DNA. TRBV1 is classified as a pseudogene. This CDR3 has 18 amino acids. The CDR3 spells CTSSQVLFGTAPNYGYTF. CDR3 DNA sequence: TGCACCAGCAGCCAAGTTCTATTTGGGACAGCCCCTAACTATGGCTACACCTTC.

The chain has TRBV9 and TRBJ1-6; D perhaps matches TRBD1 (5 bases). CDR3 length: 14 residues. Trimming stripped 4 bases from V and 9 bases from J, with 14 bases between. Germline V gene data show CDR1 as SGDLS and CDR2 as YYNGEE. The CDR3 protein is CASSLGTGGSPLHF. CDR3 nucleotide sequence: TGTGCCAGCAGCCTAGGGACGGGGGGTTCACCCCTCCACTTT.

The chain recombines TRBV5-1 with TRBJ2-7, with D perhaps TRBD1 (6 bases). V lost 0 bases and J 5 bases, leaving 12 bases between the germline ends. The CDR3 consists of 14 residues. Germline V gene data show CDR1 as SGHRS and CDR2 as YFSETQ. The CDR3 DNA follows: TGCGCCAGCAGCTTGGCACAGGGACGCGACGAGCAGTACTTC. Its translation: CASSLAQGRDEQYF. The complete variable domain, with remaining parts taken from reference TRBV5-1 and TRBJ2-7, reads KAGVTQTPRYLIKTRGQQVTLSCSPISGHRSVSWYQQTPGQGLQFLFEYFSETQRNKGNFPGRFSGRQFSNSRSEMNVSTLELGDSALYLCASSLAQGRDEQYFGPGTRLTVT.

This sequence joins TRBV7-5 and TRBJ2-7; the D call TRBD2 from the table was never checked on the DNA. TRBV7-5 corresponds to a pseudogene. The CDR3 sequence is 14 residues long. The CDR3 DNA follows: TGTGTCAGAAGCCGTCCCGCAGCGCGGTACGAGCAGTACTTC. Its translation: CVRSRPAARYEQYF.

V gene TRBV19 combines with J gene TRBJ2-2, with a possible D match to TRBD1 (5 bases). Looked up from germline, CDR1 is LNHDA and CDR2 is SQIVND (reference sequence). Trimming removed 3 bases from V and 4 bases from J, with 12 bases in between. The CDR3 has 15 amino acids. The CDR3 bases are TGTGCCAGTAGTATCCCACAGGCGAGCACCGGGGAGCTGTTTTTT. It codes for CASSIPQASTGELFF.

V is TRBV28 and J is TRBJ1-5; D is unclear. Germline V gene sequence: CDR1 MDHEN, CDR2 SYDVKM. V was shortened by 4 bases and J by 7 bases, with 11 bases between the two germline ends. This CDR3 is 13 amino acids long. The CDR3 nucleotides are TGTGCCAGCAGTTCCGGGTCCAAGCAGCCCCAGCATTTT. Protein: CASSSGSKQPQHF. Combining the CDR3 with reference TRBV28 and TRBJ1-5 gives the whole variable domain DVKVTQSSRYLVKRTGEKVFLECVQDMDHENMFWYRQDPGLGLRLIYFSYDVKMKEKGDIPEGYSVSREKKERFSLILESASTNQTSMYLCASSSGSKQPQHFGDGTRLSIL.

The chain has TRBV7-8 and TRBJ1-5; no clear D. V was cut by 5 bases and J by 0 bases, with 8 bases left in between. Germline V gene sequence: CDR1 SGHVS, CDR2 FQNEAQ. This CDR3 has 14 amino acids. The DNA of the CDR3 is TGTGCCAGCAGCGTACAGCATAGCAATCAGCCCCAGCATTTT. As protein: CASSVQHSNQPQHF.

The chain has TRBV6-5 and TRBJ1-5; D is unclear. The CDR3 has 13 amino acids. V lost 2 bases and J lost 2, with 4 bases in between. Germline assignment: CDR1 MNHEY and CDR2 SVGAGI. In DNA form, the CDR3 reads TGTGCCAGCAGTTACCAGGGCAATCAGCCCCAGCATTTT. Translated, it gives CASSYQGNQPQHF.

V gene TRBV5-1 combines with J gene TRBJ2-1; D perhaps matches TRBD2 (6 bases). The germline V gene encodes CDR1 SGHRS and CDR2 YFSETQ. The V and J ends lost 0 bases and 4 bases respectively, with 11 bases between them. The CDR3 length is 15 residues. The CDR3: CASSLEAGRYNEQFF. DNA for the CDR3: TGCGCCAGCAGCTTGGAGGCGGGGCGTTACAATGAGCAGTTCTTC.

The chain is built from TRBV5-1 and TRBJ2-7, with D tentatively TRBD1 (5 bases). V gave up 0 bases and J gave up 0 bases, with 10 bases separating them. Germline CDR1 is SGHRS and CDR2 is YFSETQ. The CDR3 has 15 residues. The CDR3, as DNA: TGCGCCAGCAGCTTGGACAGGATTAGCTCCTACGAGCAGTACTTC. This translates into CASSLDRISSYEQYF.

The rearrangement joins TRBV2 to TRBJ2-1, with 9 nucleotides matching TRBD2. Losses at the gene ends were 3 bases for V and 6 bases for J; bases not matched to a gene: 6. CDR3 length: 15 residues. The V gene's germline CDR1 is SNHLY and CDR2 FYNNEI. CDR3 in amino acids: CASSDAGGPINEQFF. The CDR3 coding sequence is TGTGCCAGCAGTGATGCGGGGGGGCCGATCAATGAGCAGTTCTTC.

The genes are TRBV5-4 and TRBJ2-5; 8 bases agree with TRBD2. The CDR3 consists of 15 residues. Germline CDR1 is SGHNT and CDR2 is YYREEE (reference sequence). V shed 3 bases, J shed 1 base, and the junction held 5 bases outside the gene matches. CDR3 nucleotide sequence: TGTGCCAGCAGCTCCGTAGCGGGGCGCCAAGAGACCCAGTACTTC. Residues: CASSSVAGRQETQYF.

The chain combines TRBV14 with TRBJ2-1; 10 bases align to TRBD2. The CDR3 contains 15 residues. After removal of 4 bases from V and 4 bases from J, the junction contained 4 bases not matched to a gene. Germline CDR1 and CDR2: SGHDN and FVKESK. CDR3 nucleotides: TGTGCCAGCAGCCCACTAGCGGGGTTTTACAATGAGCAGTTCTTC. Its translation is CASSPLAGFYNEQFF. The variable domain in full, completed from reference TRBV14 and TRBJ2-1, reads EAGVTQFPSHSVIEKGQTVTLRCDPISGHDNLYWYRRVMGKEIKFLLHFVKESKQDESGMPNNRFLAERTGGTYSTLKVQPAELEDSGVYFCASSPLAGFYNEQFFGPGTRLTVL.

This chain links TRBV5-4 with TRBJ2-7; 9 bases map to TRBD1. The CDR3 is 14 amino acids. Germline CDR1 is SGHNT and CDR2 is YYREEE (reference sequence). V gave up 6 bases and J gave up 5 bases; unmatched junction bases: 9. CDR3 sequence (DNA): TGTGCCAGCACTTTCGGACAGGGGAACCACGAGCAGTACTTC. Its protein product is CASTFGQGNHEQYF.